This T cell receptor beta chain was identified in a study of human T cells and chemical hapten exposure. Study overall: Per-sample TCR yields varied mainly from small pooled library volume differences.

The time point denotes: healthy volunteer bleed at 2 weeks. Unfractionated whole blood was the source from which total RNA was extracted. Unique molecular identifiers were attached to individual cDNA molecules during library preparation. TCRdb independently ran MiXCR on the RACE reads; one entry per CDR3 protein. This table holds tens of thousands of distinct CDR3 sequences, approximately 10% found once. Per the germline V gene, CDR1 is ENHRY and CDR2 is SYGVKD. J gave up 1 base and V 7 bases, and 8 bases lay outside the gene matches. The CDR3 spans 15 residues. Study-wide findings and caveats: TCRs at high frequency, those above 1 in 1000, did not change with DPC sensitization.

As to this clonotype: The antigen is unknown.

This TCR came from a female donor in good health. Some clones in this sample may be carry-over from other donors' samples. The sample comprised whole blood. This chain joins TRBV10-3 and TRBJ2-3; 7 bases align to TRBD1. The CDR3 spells CAIKGQSRGTDTQYF. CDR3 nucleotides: TGTGCCATCAAGGGACAGAGTCGAGGCACAGATACGCAGTATTTT.